This is a list of T cell receptor beta chains from one sample in a study of T cells in narcolepsy. Data came from immunoSEQ multiplex PCR; TCRdb stores just in-frame clones and leaves some out. The table has 34,000 or so clones, approximately 79% seen once; the top ten hold roughly 4%. Sequenced sample: memory (CD45RA-) CD4+ T cells from blood. The receptors were gathered from a human donor in good health. The CDR3 runs from the conserved cysteine through the conserved F or W. Each record gives: clone size, D gene, V gene, J gene, CDR3 protein, CDR3 DNA. A D gene is named only where the DNA matches it firmly. The size of a clone is reported for some rows only, either as once, few or many, or as a class for expanded clones.

>NA|NA|TRBV19|TRBJ2-7
CASSPGHLSYEQYF
TGTGCCAGTTCACCGGGACACCTCTCCTACGAGCAGTACTTC
>NA|NA|TRBV7-3|TRBJ2-3
CASSLSVGDTQYF
TGTGCCAGCAGCTTATCCGTAGGAGATACGCAGTATTTT
>NA|NA|TRBV5-8|TRBJ1-5
CASSLQGNQPQHF
TGTGCCAGCAGCTTGCAGGGAAATCAGCCCCAGCATTTT
>NA|NA|TRBV5-4|TRBJ2-1
CASSLAGRGQSYNEQFF
TGTGCCAGCAGCTTGGCCGGGCGGGGGCAATCCTACAATGAGCAGTTCTTC
>NA|NA|TRBV30|TRBJ2-7
CAWSDPPRLARTYEQYF
TGTGCCTGGAGTGACCCCCCTAGGCTAGCGCGAACCTACGAGCAGTACTTC
>once|NA|TRBV6-1|TRBJ2-3
CASSVGEESTQYF
TGTGCCAGCAGTGTGGGTGAGGAATCTACGCAGTATTTT
>few|NA|TRBV28|TRBJ2-3
CASRIRGTDTQYF
TGTGCCAGCAGAATCCGGGGCACAGATACGCAGTATTTT
>NA|NA|TRBV18|TRBJ2-1
CASSVTTEQFF
TGTGCCAGCTCAGTTACTACCGAGCAGTTCTTC
>NA|TRBD2|TRBV19|TRBJ2-1
CASSDLAGVYNEQFF
TGTGCCAGTAGTGATCTAGCGGGAGTCTACAATGAGCAGTTCTTC
>NA|NA|TRBV5-1|TRBJ2-1
CASSLSGGLGNEQFF
TGCGCCAGCAGCTTGAGCGGAGGTTTGGGCAATGAGCAGTTCTTC
>NA|NA|TRBV27|TRBJ1-1
CASSFGRANTEAFF
TGTGCCAGCAGTTTCGGCAGGGCGAACACTGAAGCTTTCTTT
>NA|TRBD1|TRBV6-1|TRBJ1-5
CASSATGDQPQHF
TGTGCCAGCAGTGCCACAGGGGATCAGCCCCAGCATTTT
>NA|NA|TRBV10-2|TRBJ2-7
CASSITAGEQYF
TGCGCCAGCAGCATAACCGCGGGAGAGCAGTACTTC
>NA|NA|TRBV11-2|TRBJ1-1
CASSLGDRKGTEAFF
TGTGCCAGCAGCTTGGGGGACCGTAAAGGGACTGAAGCTTTCTTT
>once|TRBD2|TRBV11-2|TRBJ2-7
CASSLWTSGAYEQYF
TGTGCCAGCAGCTTATGGACTAGCGGTGCCTACGAGCAGTACTTC
>once|TRBD1|TRBV6-5|TRBJ1-1
CASSYYLTGENTEAFF
TGTGCCAGCAGTTATTACCTGACAGGGGAGAACACTGAAGCTTTCTTT
>NA|TRBD1|TRBV9|TRBJ1-1
CASSVEGTGGNAEAFF
TGTGCCAGCAGCGTAGAAGGGACAGGGGGAAATGCTGAAGCTTTCTTT
>NA|NA|TRBV5-4|TRBJ1-2
CASRRDAFNYGYTF
TGTGCCAGCAGGCGGGATGCTTTCAACTATGGCTACACCTTC
>NA|NA|TRBV7-3|TRBJ2-7
CATGGQHEQYF
TGTGCCACCGGGGGGCAACACGAGCAGTACTTC
>NA|NA|TRBV6-6|TRBJ2-7
CASSYASYEQYF
TGTGCCAGCAGTTACGCGTCCTACGAGCAGTACTTC
>NA|NA|TRBV5-1|TRBJ2-2
CASSLEIRTGYTGELFF
TGCGCCAGCAGCTTGGAAATCCGAACTGGGTATACCGGGGAGCTGTTTTTT
>NA|TRBD2|TRBV11-3|TRBJ2-1
CASSPGLANEQFF
TGTGCCAGCAGTCCCGGACTAGCTAATGAGCAGTTCTTC
>NA|NA|TRBV5-6|TRBJ2-1
CASSLAPGQYYNEQFF
TGTGCCAGCAGCTTGGCGCCAGGCCAATACTACAATGAGCAGTTCTTC
>once|NA|TRBV7-3|TRBJ2-2
CASSPTQGGPGELFF
TGTGCCAGCAGCCCGACGCAGGGAGGTCCCGGGGAGCTGTTTTTT
>once|TRBD2|TRBV5-4|TRBJ2-7
CASSLTSGSSYEQYF
TGTGCCAGCAGCCTTACTAGCGGGAGCTCCTACGAGCAGTACTTC
>NA|NA|TRBV7-6|TRBJ1-1
CASSLVLVGDMNTEAFF
TGTGCCAGCAGCTTAGTCTTAGTGGGGGACATGAACACTGAAGCTTTCTTT
>NA|TRBD2|TRBV10-3|TRBJ2-7
CAISPRLAGGPTSSYEQYF
TGTGCCATCAGTCCCAGACTAGCGGGAGGGCCCACTAGCTCCTACGAGCAGTACTTC
>few|NA|TRBV6-5|TRBJ1-2
CASSYGQFGGYTF
TGTGCCAGCAGTTACGGTCAGTTTGGTGGCTACACCTTC
>medium-sized|NA|TRBV5-6|TRBJ1-3
CASSFDNTIYF
TGTGCCAGCAGCTTTGATAACACCATATATTTT
>NA|NA|TRBV19|TRBJ2-5
CASGEGGAMETQYF
TGTGCCAGCGGGGAGGGGGGGGCGATGGAGACCCAGTACTTC
>NA|NA|TRBV6-5|TRBJ1-6
CASRDRDTNLSPLHF
TGTGCCAGCAGGGATCGGGACACAAATCTGTCACCCCTCCACTTT
>once|NA|TRBV12-5|TRBJ1-2
CASGLVAGQSNYGYTF
TGTGCTAGTGGTTTAGTGGCAGGACAAAGTAACTATGGCTACACCTTC
>NA|NA|TRBV19|TRBJ2-2
CASSLEVAVSGELFF
TGTGCCAGTAGTCTGGAGGTTGCGGTTTCCGGGGAGCTGTTTTTT
>NA|TRBD1|TRBV29-1|TRBJ2-7
CSPPGQGSYEQYF
TGCAGCCCCCCGGGACAGGGGTCCTACGAGCAGTACTTC
>NA|NA|TRBV2|TRBJ1-1
CASGRGGTGNTEAFF
TGTGCCAGCGGGAGGGGCGGGACGGGGAACACTGAAGCTTTCTTT
>NA|TRBD1|TRBV10-2|TRBJ2-1
CASSDRVGSYNEQFF
TGCGCCAGCAGCGACAGGGTTGGGTCCTACAATGAGCAGTTCTTC
>NA|NA|TRBV5-5|TRBJ2-7
CASSQPGHGIYEQYF
TGTGCCAGCAGCCAACCGGGACATGGGATTTACGAGCAGTACTTC
>NA|NA|TRBV11-2|TRBJ2-7
CASSSTRGFGEQYF
TGTGCCAGCAGCTCGACACGGGGATTCGGCGAGCAGTACTTC
>once|NA|TRBV6-5|TRBJ1-5
CASSYGVEQPQHF
TGTGCCAGCAGTTACGGGGTAGAACAGCCCCAGCATTTT
>NA|NA|TRBV27|TRBJ1-1
CASSSRLLNTEAFF
TGTGCCAGCAGTTCCAGGTTACTGAACACTGAAGCTTTCTTT
>NA|NA|TRBV28|TRBJ2-7
CASSLSAYEQYF
TGTGCCAGCAGTTTATCGGCGTACGAGCAGTACTTC
>NA|NA|TRBV7-9|TRBJ2-7
CASSLASVNYEQYF
TGTGCCAGCAGCTTGGCTAGCGTGAACTACGAGCAGTACTTC
>NA|NA|TRBV18|TRBJ2-3
CASSPLSPNTDTQYF
TGTGCCAGCTCACCACTTTCACCGAACACAGATACGCAGTATTTT
>NA|NA|TRBV18|TRBJ2-7
CASSASVSYEQYF
TGTGCCAGCTCAGCCTCTGTCTCCTACGAGCAGTACTTC
>NA|TRBD1|TRBV5-5|TRBJ2-1
CASSPPGQGLRGQFF
TGTGCCAGCAGCCCGCCGGGACAGGGGCTAAGGGGGCAGTTCTTC
>NA|NA|TRBV6-4|TRBJ1-1
CASKRGSGGTEAFF
TGTGCCAGCAAGAGGGGTAGCGGGGGCACTGAAGCTTTCTTT
>few|NA|TRBV19|TRBJ1-5
CASSMAGMKQPQHF
TGTGCCAGTAGTATGGCAGGGATGAAGCAGCCCCAGCATTTT
>NA|NA|TRBV4-2|TRBJ2-3
CASSQGFAQYF
TGTGCCAGCAGCCAAGGATTTGCGCAGTATTTT
>few|NA|TRBV2|TRBJ1-5
CASRSGTLGSNQPQHF
TGTGCCAGCAGGAGCGGGACTTTAGGATCCAATCAGCCCCAGCATTTT
>NA|NA|TRBV18|TRBJ2-1
CASHKLASEQFF
TGTGCCAGCCACAAACTGGCTTCTGAGCAGTTCTTC
>NA|NA|TRBV11-3|TRBJ2-7
CASSLERYEQYF
TGTGCCAGCAGCTTAGAACGCTACGAGCAGTACTTC
>NA|NA|TRBV6-5|TRBJ1-2
CASSQVGDYGYTF
TGTGCCAGCAGTCAGGTCGGAGACTATGGCTACACCTTC
>once|TRBD1|TRBV9|TRBJ2-7
CASSAQGQGYEQYF
TGTGCCAGCAGCGCCCAGGGACAGGGCTACGAGCAGTACTTC
>NA|NA|TRBV5-1|TRBJ2-2
CASSLVDGGELFF
TGCGCCAGCAGCTTGGTTGATGGCGGGGAGCTGTTTTTT
>NA|NA|TRBV11-2|TRBJ1-5
CASSPVQGYQPQHF
TGTGCCAGCAGCCCCGTACAAGGGTATCAGCCCCAGCATTTT
>NA|NA|TRBV18|TRBJ2-1
CASSPPSQHEQFF
TGTGCCAGCTCACCACCCTCGCAGCATGAGCAGTTCTTC
>NA|NA|TRBV21-1|TRBJ2-1
CASSKEGCEQFF
TGTGCCAGCAGCAAAGAGGGATGTGAGCAGTTCTTC
>NA|TRBD1|TRBV27|TRBJ2-7
CASSLLGGTGGGEQYF
TGTGCCAGCAGTTTATTAGGGGGGACAGGGGGTGGCGAGCAGTACTTC
>NA|TRBD1|TRBV11-3|TRBJ1-3
CASSLGQGSGNTIYF
TGTGCCAGCAGCTTGGGACAGGGCAGTGGAAACACCATATATTTT